The 21 T cell receptor beta chains presented below share a single source sample, sequenced in a study of regulatory T cells in long-lasting Graves disease. CDR3-region Arm-PCR and iRepertoire HTBI primers produced the TCR beta libraries. TCRdb re-called the multiplex PCR reads with MiXCR, one entry per CDR3 protein. The sample consists of 300,000 to 350,000 distinct CDR3 sequences, around 20% of them appearing once. Time point meaning: persistent/refractory GD, antithyroid drugs over 5 years with positive TRAb. PBMCs provided the RNA from which the TCR library was made. Material: peripheral blood mononuclear cells (PBMCs), obtained when the disease was refractory, from a patient treated with antithyroid drugs. All receptors derive from a female donor with Graves disease.

The V call is TRBV5-1, the J call TRBJ1-2; D is perhaps TRBD1 (5 bases). Trimming pared 2 bases from V and 6 bases from J, leaving 11 bases between. CDR1 SGHRS and CDR2 YFSETQ come from the germline V gene. The CDR3 sequence is 13 residues long. The CDR3 loop is CASSFDGTNGYTF. The CDR3 bases are TGCGCCAGCAGCTTCGACGGGACTAATGGCTACACCTTC.

There are a few counts of this clonotype. V and J are TRBV15 and TRBJ2-4, with D perhaps matching TRBD1 (6 bases). CDR1 is LNHNV, CDR2 YYDKDF, per germline (reference sequence). This CDR3 is 15 amino acids long. V gave up 1 base and J gave up 1 base, with 8 bases separating them. This CDR3 reads CATSRVGAAKNIQYF. The CDR3 nucleotides are TGTGCCACCAGCAGAGTGGGGGCTGCCAAAAACATTCAGTACTTC.

This clonotype appeared many times. The chain couples TRBV28 to TRBJ1-5, with D possibly matching TRBD1 (6 bases). CDR1 MDHEN and CDR2 SYDVKM come from the germline V gene. This CDR3 comprises 15 residues. V lost 6 bases and J lost 3, with 15 bases in between. This chain's CDR3 is CASSLWGGYNQPQHF. The CDR3 DNA reads TGTGCCAGCAGCCTCTGGGGGGGCTACAATCAGCCCCAGCATTTT.

This clonotype came up many times. The chain is built from TRBV20-1 and TRBJ1-2; tentative D call: TRBD1 (5 bases). Germline CDR1 reads DFQATT; CDR2 reads SNEGSKA (reference sequence). This CDR3 has 14 residues. The V gene lost 0 bases and the J gene lost 8 bases, with 16 bases spanning the gap. CDR3 in amino acids: CSARDGGGAGGYTF. CDR3 bases: TGCAGTGCTAGAGATGGAGGAGGCGCAGGGGGCTACACCTTC.

The rearrangement links TRBV10-3 to TRBJ1-2, with unresolved D. The CDR3 has 14 amino acids. The V gene's germline CDR1 is ENHRY and CDR2 SYGVKD. Trimming cost V 3 bases and J 4 bases, with 12 bases left between them. CDR3 region: CAISDSTQFYGYTF. The CDR3 DNA follows: TGTGCCATCAGTGACTCGACCCAGTTCTATGGCTACACCTTC.

As concerns this clonotype: The junction departs from the called germline gene at one end, perhaps through a read error. CDR3 sequence reads: CASSPGTGLIGQPLHF. The CDR3 nucleotides read TGTGCCAGCAGCCCAGGGACAGGGCTAATAGGTCAGCCCCTGCATTTC. The rearrangement joins TRBV11-2 to TRBJ1-5; 9 bases map to TRBD1. The CDR3 totals 16 residues. CDR1 is SGHAT, CDR2 FQNNGV, per germline.

This clonotype was found many times. V gene TRBV10-3 combines with J gene TRBJ1-5; D is unresolved. The CDR3 contains 13 residues. Trimming pared 3 bases from V and 4 bases from J, leaving 7 bases between. Per germline, CDR1 ENHRY and CDR2 SYGVKD. The CDR3, as DNA: TGTGCCATCAGTGATGGCGCAAATCAGCCCCAGCATTTT. Protein: CAISDGANQPQHF.

In this sample, this clonotype turned up many times. The genes are TRBV3-1 and TRBJ1-4; a weak D match, TRBD1 (6 bases). CDR1 LGHDT and CDR2 YNNKEL come from the germline V gene (reference sequence). The length of the CDR3 is 14 residues. Trimming removed 4 bases at V and 8 bases at J, with 14 bases between. CDR3 in DNA: TGTGCCAGCAGCCTTTCTTCGGGGGCGGAAAAACTGTTTTTT. Its protein product is CASSLSSGAEKLFF.

This clonotype was picked up one time. The V call is TRBV10-3, the J call TRBJ2-4; TRBD2 matches 7 bases. Germline assignment: CDR1 ENHRY and CDR2 SYGVKD. CDR3 length: 20 amino acids. The J segment lost 1 base and the V segment lost 3 bases, leaving 18 bases of the junction unmatched. In DNA, the CDR3 is TGTGCCATCAGTGACTCCCCCGCCCGGGCTAGCGGACTGGCCAAAAACATTCAGTACTTC. Residues: CAISDSPARASGLAKNIQYF.

This clonotype appeared a few times. This chain joins TRBV29-1 and TRBJ1-1, with 8 bases lining up with TRBD1. There are 13 residues in the CDR3. Germline V CDR1 and CDR2: SQVTM, ANQGSEA. V was clipped by 7 bases and J by 0 bases; unmatched bases: 4. CDR3 in DNA: TGCAGCGCCAAGGGACAGGTGAACACTGAAGCTTTCTTT. It translates to CSAKGQVNTEAFF.

This clonotype was detected only once. V gene TRBV7-9 combines with J gene TRBJ1-5, with D unclear. This CDR3 has 16 amino acids. Germline V gene sequence: CDR1 SEHNR, CDR2 FQNEAQ (reference sequence). The V gene lost 5 bases and the J gene lost 4 bases, with 18 bases spanning the gap. The CDR3 bases are TGTGCCAGCAGCCCACATAGATGCAATACAAATCAGCCCCAGCATTTT. Protein sequence: CASSPHRCNTNQPQHF.

Regarding this clonotype: A much larger clone lies one base from this, so it may be a read error. This chain's CDR3 is CASSSGLAGTYGQYF. The CDR3 coding sequence is TGTGCCAGCAGTTCCGGACTAGCGGGGACCTACGGGCAGTACTTC. V is TRBV12-3 or TRBV12-4 and J is TRBJ2-7; 12 bases agree with TRBD2. The CDR3 totals 15 residues.

This clonotype has just a few counts. The gene calls are TRBV19 and TRBJ1-2, with D maybe TRBD1 (5 bases). Trimming pared 7 bases from V and 2 bases from J, leaving 17 bases between. The CDR3 is 15 residues long. Germline V gene sequence: CDR1 LNHDA, CDR2 SQIVND (reference sequence). The CDR3 DNA reads as TGTGCCAGTATCCCCCAAGCCCGGGGGAACTATGGCTACACCTTC. It translates to CASIPQARGNYGYTF. The variable domain in full, completed from reference TRBV19 and TRBJ1-2, reads DGGITQSPKYLFRKEGQNVTLSCEQNLNHDAMYWYRQDPGQGLRLIYYSQIVNDFQKGDIAEGYSVSREKKESFPLTVTSAQKNPTAFYLCASIPQARGNYGYTFGSGTRLTVV.

This clonotype was seen ten or more times. The V gene is TRBV11-3, the J gene TRBJ2-5; 9 bases match TRBD1. There are 14 residues in the CDR3. V was clipped by 6 bases and J by 7 bases; unmatched bases: 9. CDR1 and CDR2 from the germline V gene are SGHNT and YENEEA. The CDR3 nucleotides are TGTGCCAGCAGTCAAAATCCGGGACAGGGGACCCAGTACTTC. It codes for CASSQNPGQGTQYF.

This clonotype has just a few counts. The V call is TRBV12-3 or TRBV12-4, the J call TRBJ1-1; D is uncertain. V was clipped by 7 bases and J by 8 bases, with 14 bases between them. The CDR3 has 12 amino acids. The chain's CDR3 is CASNLIAGEAFF. Written as DNA, the CDR3 is TGTGCCAGCAATCTTATAGCTGGAGAAGCTTTCTTT.

There are many counts of this clonotype. The chain recombines TRBV2 with TRBJ2-7, with TRBD2 matching over 8 bases. Germline V lookup: CDR1 SNHLY, CDR2 FYNNEI. V lost 6 bases, J lost 2 bases, and 6 bases stayed unmatched. The CDR3 is 14 amino acids. The CDR3: CASRGSGITYEQYF. As DNA, the CDR3 is TGTGCCAGCAGGGGTAGCGGGATCACCTACGAGCAGTACTTC.

There are a few counts of this clonotype. The chain couples TRBV6-2 or TRBV6-3 to TRBJ2-7, with D uncertain. The CDR3 covers 15 residues. V dropped 2 bases and J dropped 3 bases, with 14 bases sitting between them. Germline V gene sequence: CDR1 MNHEY, CDR2 SVGEGT. The CDR3 loop reads CASSYTRRSGYEQYF. The DNA for the CDR3 is TGTGCCAGCAGTTACACACGGCGCTCCGGCTACGAGCAGTACTTC.

The table lists this clonotype with a few counts. The chain employs TRBV6-1 and TRBJ2-7; TRBD1 is a possible D gene (5 bases). The CDR3 spans 14 residues. The V end lost 9 bases, the J end lost 0 bases, and 15 bases lay between the germline ends. CDR1 MNHNS and CDR2 SASEGT come from the germline V gene. The CDR3 DNA sequence: TGTGCCAGTAAAATGACAGTGAGCTCCTACGAGCAGTACTTC. The encoded protein is CASKMTVSSYEQYF.

This clonotype came up many times. J is TRBJ2-5 and V is TRBV12-3 or TRBV12-4; D might be TRBD1 (6 bases). The CDR3 sequence is 14 residues long. V was cut by 4 bases and J by 2 bases, with 11 bases left in between. CDR3 coding DNA: TGTGCCAGCAGTTCCGAGGACAGTCAAGAGACCCAGTACTTC. This translates into CASSSEDSQETQYF.

Many counts were recorded for this clonotype. This chain joins TRBV30 and TRBJ2-7; D may match TRBD1 or TRBD2 (6 bases each). The V and J ends lost 2 bases and 3 bases respectively, with 14 bases between them. Per germline, CDR1 GTSNPN and CDR2 SVGIG (reference sequence). CDR3 length equals 14 residues. CDR3 DNA sequence: TGTGCCTGGAGTAGGGGGGCTATGCACTACGAGCAGTACTTC. Translating gives CAWSRGAMHYEQYF.

The rearrangement links TRBV19 to TRBJ1-5; D call uncertain. Germline V lookup: CDR1 LNHDA, CDR2 SQIVND (reference sequence). CDR3 length: 15 amino acids. The V gene lost 5 bases and the J gene lost 0 bases, with 11 bases spanning the gap. CDR3 DNA sequence: TGTGCCAGTAGTCCCTGGCGTTATAGCAATCAGCCCCAGCATTTT. Translation: CASSPWRYSNQPQHF.